Each of the 16 T cell receptor beta chains below was sequenced from the same sample in a study of OX40 agonist ivuxolimab in advanced cancers. Generated by immunoSEQ multiplex PCR, the TCRdb table keeps only in-frame clones and is missing some. The sample includes over 55,000 clones, about 84% of them seen just once. The sequencing used CD4+ or CD8+ T cells sorted from blood, collected in a trial of the OX40 agonist ivuxolimab. The receptor set was obtained from an adult with an advanced solid tumor such as melanoma, head and neck, liver or kidney cancer.

The V call is TRBV5-6, the J call TRBJ2-2; 8 bases are a match to TRBD2. The V gene's germline CDR1 is SGHDT and CDR2 YYEEEE. The CDR3 spans 15 residues. V lost 0 bases and J lost 5; bases outside the gene matches: 3. The CDR3 nucleotides read TGTGCCAGCAGCTTGGCCGGGGGGGCAACCGGGGAGCTGTTTTTT. Amino acid sequence: CASSLAGGATGELFF.

This chain uses TRBV2 with TRBJ1-2; possibly TRBD1 for D (5 bases). V lost 6 bases, J lost 1 base, and 9 bases lay in between. From germline, CDR1 is SNHLY and CDR2 FYNNEI. This CDR3 is 13 amino acids long. CDR3 sequence: CASSLDSNYGYTF. The CDR3, as DNA: TGTGCCAGCAGCTTAGACAGTAACTATGGCTACACCTTC.

V gene TRBV5-1 combines with J gene TRBJ2-3, with D perhaps matching TRBD2 (6 bases). There are 15 residues in the CDR3. Trimming cost V 0 bases and J 1 base, with 9 bases left between them. The germline V gene encodes CDR1 SGHRS and CDR2 YFSETQ. This chain's CDR3 is CASSLVGGRTDTQYF. CDR3 nucleotide sequence: TGCGCCAGCAGCTTGGTGGGGGGACGCACAGATACGCAGTATTTT.

The rearrangement links TRBV9 to TRBJ2-1, with TRBD2 identical over 10 bases. CDR1 is SGDLS and CDR2 is YYNGEE in the germline V gene. The CDR3 runs to 16 residues. The V and J ends lost 3 bases and 3 bases, in that order; junction bases with no gene match: 6. DNA for the CDR3: TGTGCCAGCAGCGCCGTTAGCGGGAGGCACTACAATGAGCAGTTCTTC. Its protein is CASSAVSGRHYNEQFF.

This rearrangement joins TRBV6-1 to TRBJ1-2; tentatively, D is TRBD1 (6 bases). The CDR3 is 13 residues long. Germline-derived CDR1 and CDR2 are MNHNS and SASEGT. V was trimmed by 5 bases and J by 1 base, leaving 8 bases between them. The CDR3 loop is CASSLDSNYGYTF. In nucleotides, the CDR3 is TGTGCCAGCAGTCTGGACAGTAACTATGGCTACACCTTC.

The CDR3 region is CASSPKPWGGLADNQPQHF. The CDR3 nucleotides read TGCGCCAGCAGCCCAAAGCCTTGGGGGGGGCTGGCTGACAATCAGCCCCAGCATTTT. The chain combines TRBV5-1 with TRBJ1-5; D might be TRBD1 (6 bases). V lost 4 bases and J 3 bases, leaving 26 bases between the germline ends. The CDR3 covers 19 residues. CDR1 and CDR2 (germline): SGHRS, YFSETQ.

The V call is TRBV9, the J call TRBJ2-3; D ambiguous. The CDR3 sequence is 14 residues long. V lost 0 bases and J 6 bases, leaving 11 bases between the germline ends. Germline CDR1 SGDLS, CDR2 YYNGEE. The CDR3, as DNA: TGTGCCAGCAGCGTAGAGGACCCAGCGGATACGCAGTATTTT. Its protein product is CASSVEDPADTQYF.

The V and J genes are TRBV5-1 and TRBJ2-3, with TRBD2 as a possible D gene (6 bases). The length of the CDR3 is 13 residues. V was trimmed by 5 bases and J by 1 base, leaving 8 bases between them. CDR1 SGHRS and CDR2 YFSETQ come from the germline V gene. This chain's CDR3 is CASSPSGTDTQYF. DNA for the CDR3: TGCGCCAGCAGTCCTAGCGGCACAGATACGCAGTATTTT.

The CDR3 region is CASSLGQGEYNEQFF. CDR3 sequence (DNA): TGTGCCAGCAGCTTGGGGCAGGGGGAATACAATGAGCAGTTCTTC. The chain has TRBV5-4 and TRBJ2-1; 7 bases are shared with TRBD1. V lost 0 bases to trimming and J lost 4 bases; unmatched junction nucleotides: 4. From germline, CDR1 is SGHNT and CDR2 YYREEE (reference sequence). The CDR3 loop spans 15 amino acids.

The J gene is TRBJ2-1, the V gene TRBV5-4; 8 bases agree with TRBD2. Trimming took 1 base from V and 2 from J; bases not matched to a gene: 5. The length of the CDR3 is 16 residues. Germline values: CDR1 SGHNT, CDR2 YYREEE (reference sequence). The CDR3: CASSLNRGGTYNEQFF. In nucleotides, the CDR3 is TGTGCCAGCAGCTTGAATCGGGGGGGCACCTACAATGAGCAGTTCTTC.

The chain employs TRBV9 and TRBJ2-7; 11 positions agree with TRBD2. This CDR3 comprises 15 residues. The junction had 4 bases not matched to a gene; V was cut back by 0 bases and J by 5 bases. Germline V CDR1 and CDR2: SGDLS, YYNGEE. CDR3 in amino acids: CASSVVAGGPDEQYF. CDR3 sequence (DNA): TGTGCCAGCAGCGTAGTAGCGGGAGGGCCTGACGAGCAGTACTTC.

This clone was observed a handful of times. V is TRBV5-4 and J is TRBJ1-2; D remains ambiguous. The CDR3 totals 13 residues. V was shortened by 4 bases and J by 11 bases, with 18 bases between the two germline ends. CDR1 and CDR2 (germline): SGHNT, YYREEE (reference sequence). Written as DNA, the CDR3 is TGTGCCAGCAGCCCGACGGACCGGCCCCCTTACACCTTC. Translation gives CASSPTDRPPYTF.

In regard to this clone: Other DNA sequences from this sample encode an identical CDR3 as well. V and J are TRBV5-1 and TRBJ2-1; the match to TRBD2 covers 7 bases. The V gene's germline CDR1 is SGHRS and CDR2 YFSETQ. Germline trimming cut 5 bases from V and 4 bases from J; bases unmatched to any gene: 9. The CDR3 length is 15 residues. CDR3 in amino acids: CASSRGSSGYNEQFF. The CDR3 bases are TGCGCCAGCAGTAGGGGCTCTAGCGGTTACAATGAGCAGTTCTTC.

V gene TRBV5-1 combines with J gene TRBJ2-6, with D perhaps TRBD1 (5 bases). The germline gives CDR1 SGHRS, CDR2 YFSETQ. The CDR3 extends over 15 amino acids. Trimming left V 4 bases short and J 0 bases short, with 8 bases between. CDR3 in amino acids: CASSPDTSGANVLTF. The CDR3 region has the DNA TGCGCCAGCAGCCCGGACACCTCTGGGGCCAACGTCCTGACTTTC.

The gene calls are TRBV7-9 and TRBJ2-1; TRBD2 matches 13 bases. Germline trimming cut 5 bases from V and 7 bases from J; bases unmatched to any gene: 8. Germline V gene lookup returns CDR1 SEHNR and CDR2 FQNEAQ (reference sequence). The CDR3 covers 16 residues. CDR3 sequence: CASSPRTSGSWNEQFF. Written as DNA, the CDR3 is TGTGCCAGCAGCCCCCGGACTAGCGGGAGTTGGAATGAGCAGTTCTTC.

V gene TRBV28 combines with J gene TRBJ1-1, with TRBD1 matching over 7 bases. With V trimmed by 10 bases and J by 4 bases, 9 bases remained unmatched. Germline loops: CDR1 MDHEN, CDR2 SYDVKM. This CDR3 has 13 residues. DNA of the CDR3: TGTGCCACGAGGGGACAGCTACTCACTGAAGCTTTCTTT. Translation: CATRGQLLTEAFF.